The TCR beta chain described here comes from a study of CD4 T cells in relation to SARS-CoV-2 and coronaviruses. Before the COVID-19 pandemic, during about 2011-2019, CD4+ T cells were taken from unexposed donors. After about ten days of culture, CD4+ T cells were isolated. Cells permitting, SARS-CoV-2 S/N and four cold-coronavirus spikes were tested on unexposed-donor CD4+ T cells. Cultures held two million PBMCs per well with around 9.4 IU/ml IL-2. Here immunoSEQ multiplex PCR was the method, and the copy in TCRdb shows in-frame clones only, minus some. Here the sample spans roughly 16,000 clones, 82% being singletons. The V segment lost 5 bases and the J segment 9 bases; nucleotides outside the gene matches: 7. The germline gives CDR1 MNHEY, CDR2 SVGEGT. The CDR3 sequence is 14 residues long. Turning to this clone: The target antigen is unknown.

General study results and limits: The cross-reactivity analysis covered only spike protein, not other viral proteins. Samples before the pandemic and after infection were not matched within any donor.

V and J are TRBV6-2 or TRBV6-3 and TRBJ1-6; the match to TRBD1 covers 7 bases. The sequencing sample was made of CD4+ T cells from PBMCs, cultured in vitro. This clonotype was sampled from a human donor in good health. CDR3 sequence: CASSLSRTGSPLHF. DNA of the CDR3: TGTGCCAGCAGTCTCTCGAGGACAGGTTCACCCCTCCACTTT.